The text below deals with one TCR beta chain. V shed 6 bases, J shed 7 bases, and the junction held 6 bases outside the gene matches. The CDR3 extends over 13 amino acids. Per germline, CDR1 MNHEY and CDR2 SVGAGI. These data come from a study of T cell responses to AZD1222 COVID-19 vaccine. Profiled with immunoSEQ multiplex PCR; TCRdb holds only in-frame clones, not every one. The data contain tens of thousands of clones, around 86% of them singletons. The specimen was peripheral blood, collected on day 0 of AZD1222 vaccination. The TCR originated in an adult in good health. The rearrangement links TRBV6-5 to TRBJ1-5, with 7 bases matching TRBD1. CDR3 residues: CASRPDRAQPQHF. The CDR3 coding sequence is TGTGCCAGCAGACCCGACAGGGCCCAGCCCCAGCATTTT.